This TCR beta chain comes out of a study of cytomegalovirus exposure and HLA in healthy donors. Study-wide results and limits: There were several of the most significant clusters that appeared linked to common viral pathogens in a later analysis.

V was clipped by 8 bases and J by 3 bases; unmatched bases: 1. From germline, CDR1 is MNHEY and CDR2 SMNVEV (reference sequence). The CDR3 runs 13 residues. The PCR ran on 60 Vbeta and 13 Jbeta primers. Sequencing was performed with immunoSEQ multiplex PCR; in TCRdb, only in-frame clones are kept and a portion is missing. The data show about 130,000 clones, around 82% seen once. As concerns this clone: Antigen unknown.

The origin of this receptor is a boy aged 10-17 years in good health and CMV-seronegative. V and J are TRBV27 and TRBJ1-6, with 7 bases aligning to TRBD1. Source material: PBMCs. The CDR3 DNA sequence: TGTGCCAGCCGGACAGGCTATAATTCACCCCTCCACTTT. This codes for CASRTGYNSPLHF.